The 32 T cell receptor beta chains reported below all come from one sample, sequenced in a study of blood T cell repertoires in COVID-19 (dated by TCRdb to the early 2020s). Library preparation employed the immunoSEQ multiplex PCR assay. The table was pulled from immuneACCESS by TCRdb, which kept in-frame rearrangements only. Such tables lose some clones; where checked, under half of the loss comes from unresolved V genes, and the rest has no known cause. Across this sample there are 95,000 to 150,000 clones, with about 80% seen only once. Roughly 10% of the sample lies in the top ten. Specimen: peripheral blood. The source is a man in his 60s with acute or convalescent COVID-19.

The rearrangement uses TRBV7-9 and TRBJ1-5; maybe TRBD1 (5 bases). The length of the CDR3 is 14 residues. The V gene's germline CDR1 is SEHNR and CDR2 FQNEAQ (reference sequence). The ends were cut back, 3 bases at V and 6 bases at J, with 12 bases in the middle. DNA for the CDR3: TGTGCCAGCAGCTTTGGCAGGGAAGGTCAGCCCCAGCATTTT. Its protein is CASSFGREGQPQHF.

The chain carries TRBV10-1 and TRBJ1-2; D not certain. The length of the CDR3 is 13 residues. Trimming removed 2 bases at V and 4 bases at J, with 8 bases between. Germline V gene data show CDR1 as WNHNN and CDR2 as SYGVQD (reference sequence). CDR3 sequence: CASSEERSYGYTF. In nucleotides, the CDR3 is TGCGCCAGCAGTGAGGAACGGAGCTATGGCTACACCTTC.

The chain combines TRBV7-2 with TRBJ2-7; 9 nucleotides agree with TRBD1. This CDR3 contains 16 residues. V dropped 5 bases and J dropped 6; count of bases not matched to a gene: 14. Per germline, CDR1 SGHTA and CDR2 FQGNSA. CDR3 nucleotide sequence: TGTGCCAGCAGCCTTGGATCCGGGACAGGGATGATCGAGCAGTACTTC. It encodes CASSLGSGTGMIEQYF.

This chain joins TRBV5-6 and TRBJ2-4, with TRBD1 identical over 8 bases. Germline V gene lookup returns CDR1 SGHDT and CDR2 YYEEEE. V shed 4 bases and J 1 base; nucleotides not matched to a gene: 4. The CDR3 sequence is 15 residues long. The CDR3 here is CASSQTGVAKNIQYF. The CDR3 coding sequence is TGTGCCAGCAGCCAGACAGGGGTGGCCAAAAACATTCAGTACTTC.

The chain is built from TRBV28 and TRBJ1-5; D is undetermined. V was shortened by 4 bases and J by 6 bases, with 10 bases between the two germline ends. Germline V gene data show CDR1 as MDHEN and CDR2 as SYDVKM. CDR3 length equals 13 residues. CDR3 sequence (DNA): TGTGCCAGCAGTTCCCCAGGTCCTCAGCCCCAGCATTTT. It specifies CASSSPGPQPQHF.

The CDR3 is CASSPRQVITAEQFF. The CDR3 DNA follows: TGTGCCAGCAGCCCTCGACAGGTCATCACAGCTGAGCAGTTCTTC. The chain couples TRBV7-6 to TRBJ2-1, with D maybe TRBD1 (6 bases). With 5 bases removed from V and 9 bases from J, the gap between germline ends came to 20 bases. Germline values: CDR1 SGHVS, CDR2 FNYEAQ. The CDR3 is made up of 15 amino acids. The whole variable domain, remainder taken from reference TRBV7-6 and TRBJ2-1, is GAGVSQSPRYKVTKRGQDVALRCDPISGHVSLYWYRQALGQGPEFLTYFNYEAQQDKSGLPNDRFSAERPEGSISTLTIQRTEQRDSAMYRCASSPRQVITAEQFFGPGTRLTVL.

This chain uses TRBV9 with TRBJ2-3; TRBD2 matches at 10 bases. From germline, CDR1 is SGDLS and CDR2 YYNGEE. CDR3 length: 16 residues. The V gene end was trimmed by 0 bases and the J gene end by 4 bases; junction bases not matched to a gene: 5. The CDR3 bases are TGTGCCAGCAGCGTAGGGGCTAGCGGGAGCTCAGATACGCAGTATTTT. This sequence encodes CASSVGASGSSDTQYF.

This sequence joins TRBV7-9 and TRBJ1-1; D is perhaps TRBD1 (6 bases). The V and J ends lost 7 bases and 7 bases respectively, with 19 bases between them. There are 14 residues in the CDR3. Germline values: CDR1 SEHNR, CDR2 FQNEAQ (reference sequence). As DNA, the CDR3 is TGTGCCAGCACCCCGTGGCGGACAGACATTGAAGCTTTCTTT. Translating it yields CASTPWRTDIEAFF.

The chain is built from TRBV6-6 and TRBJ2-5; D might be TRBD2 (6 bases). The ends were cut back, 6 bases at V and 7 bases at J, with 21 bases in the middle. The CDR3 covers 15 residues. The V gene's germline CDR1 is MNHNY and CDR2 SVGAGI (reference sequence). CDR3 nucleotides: TGTGCCAGCAGCAACTCTACCACTAGCATGGGGACCCAGTACTTC. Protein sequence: CASSNSTTSMGTQYF.

The CDR3 here is CASSLGYIRGADTQYF. The CDR3 DNA sequence: TGTGCCAGCAGCTTAGGGTATATCAGGGGAGCAGATACGCAGTATTTT. The gene calls are TRBV7-2 and TRBJ2-3; D may be TRBD1 (6 bases). The germline gives CDR1 SGHTA, CDR2 FQGNSA. V lost 1 base and J lost 4, with 15 bases in between. The CDR3 contains 16 residues. The variable domain in full, completed from reference TRBV7-2 and TRBJ2-3, reads GAGVSQSPSNKVTEKGKDVELRCDPISGHTALYWYRQSLGQGLEFLIYFQGNSAPDKSGLPSDRFSAERTGGSVSTLTIQRTQQEDSAVYLCASSLGYIRGADTQYFGPGTRLTVL.

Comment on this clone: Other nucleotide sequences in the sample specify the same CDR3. CDR3 in amino acids: CASSPGQGDGYTF. CDR3 DNA: TGTGCCAGCTCGCCGGGACAGGGGGATGGCTACACCTTC. V gene TRBV18 combines with J gene TRBJ1-2; 11 bases align to TRBD1. The ends lost 6 bases at V and 6 bases at J; junction bases unmatched: 3. Germline CDR1 is KGHSH and CDR2 is LQKENI. The length of the CDR3 is 13 residues.

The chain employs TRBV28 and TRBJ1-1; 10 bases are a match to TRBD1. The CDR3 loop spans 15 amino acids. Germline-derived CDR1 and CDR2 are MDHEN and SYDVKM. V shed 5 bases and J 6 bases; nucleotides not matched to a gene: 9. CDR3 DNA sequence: TGTGCCAGCAGTCCCCACGACAGGGGGCAAGCTGAAGCTTTCTTT. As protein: CASSPHDRGQAEAFF. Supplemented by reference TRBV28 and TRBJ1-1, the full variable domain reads DVKVTQSSRYLVKRTGEKVFLECVQDMDHENMFWYRQDPGLGLRLIYFSYDVKMKEKGDIPEGYSVSREKKERFSLILESASTNQTSMYLCASSPHDRGQAEAFFGQGTRLTVV.

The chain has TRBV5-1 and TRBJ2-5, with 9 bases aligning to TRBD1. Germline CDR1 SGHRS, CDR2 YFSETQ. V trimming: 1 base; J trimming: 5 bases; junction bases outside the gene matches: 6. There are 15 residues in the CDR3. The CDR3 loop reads CASSLLTGGLETQYF. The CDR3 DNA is TGCGCCAGCAGCTTGTTAACAGGGGGCCTGGAGACCCAGTACTTC.

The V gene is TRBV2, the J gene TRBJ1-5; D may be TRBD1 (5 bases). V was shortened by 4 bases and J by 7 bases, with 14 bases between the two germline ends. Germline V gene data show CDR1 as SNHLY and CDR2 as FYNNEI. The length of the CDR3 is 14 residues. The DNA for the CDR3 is TGTGCCAGCAGTGCCGGGGGGGGGAAGCAGCCCCAGCATTTT. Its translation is CASSAGGGKQPQHF. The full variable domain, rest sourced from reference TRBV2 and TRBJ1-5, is EPEVTQTPSHQVTQMGQEVILRCVPISNHLYFYWYRQILGQKVEFLVSFYNNEISEKSEIFDDQFSVERPDGSNFTLKIRSTKLEDSAMYFCASSAGGGKQPQHFGDGTRLSIL.

This CDR3 reads CASSRNREANYGYTF. The CDR3 nucleotides are TGTGCCAGCAGCCGAAACAGGGAAGCTAACTATGGCTACACCTTC. The chain employs TRBV6-6 and TRBJ1-2, with a possible D match to TRBD1 (6 bases). The CDR3 length is 15 residues. Germline-derived CDR1 and CDR2 are MNHNY and SVGAGI (reference sequence). V lost 6 bases to trimming and J lost 0 bases, with 14 bases between them.

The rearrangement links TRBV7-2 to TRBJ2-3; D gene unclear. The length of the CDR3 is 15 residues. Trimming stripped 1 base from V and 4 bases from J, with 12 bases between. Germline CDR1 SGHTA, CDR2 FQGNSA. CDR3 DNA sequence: TGTGCCAGCAGCTTAGGTCTTACTCCCGCAGATACGCAGTATTTT. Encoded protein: CASSLGLTPADTQYF.

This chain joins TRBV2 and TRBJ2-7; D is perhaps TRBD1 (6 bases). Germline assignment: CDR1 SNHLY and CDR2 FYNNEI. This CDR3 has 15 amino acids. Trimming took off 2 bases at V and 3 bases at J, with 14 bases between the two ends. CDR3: CASSENRDNLYEQYF. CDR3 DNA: TGTGCCAGCAGTGAAAACCGGGACAATCTCTACGAGCAGTACTTC.

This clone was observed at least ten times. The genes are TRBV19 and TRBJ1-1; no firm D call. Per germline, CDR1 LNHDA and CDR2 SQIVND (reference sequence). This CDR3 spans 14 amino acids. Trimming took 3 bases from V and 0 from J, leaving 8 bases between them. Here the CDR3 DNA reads TGTGCCAGTAGTATCGGACTTATGAACACTGAAGCTTTCTTT. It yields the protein CASSIGLMNTEAFF.

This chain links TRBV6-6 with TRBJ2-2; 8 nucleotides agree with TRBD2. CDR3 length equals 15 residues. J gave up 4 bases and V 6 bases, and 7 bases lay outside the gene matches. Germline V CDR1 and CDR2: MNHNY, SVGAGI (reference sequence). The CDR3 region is CASSSAGVTTGELFF. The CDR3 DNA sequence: TGTGCCAGCAGCTCAGCGGGAGTGACCACCGGGGAGCTGTTTTTT.

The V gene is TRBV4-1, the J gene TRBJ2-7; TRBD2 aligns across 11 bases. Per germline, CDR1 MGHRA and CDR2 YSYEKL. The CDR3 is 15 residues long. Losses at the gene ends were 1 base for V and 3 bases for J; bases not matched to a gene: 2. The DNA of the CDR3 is TGCGCCAGCAGCCAAGCCGGGACTAGCGGCTACGAGCAGTACTTC. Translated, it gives CASSQAGTSGYEQYF.

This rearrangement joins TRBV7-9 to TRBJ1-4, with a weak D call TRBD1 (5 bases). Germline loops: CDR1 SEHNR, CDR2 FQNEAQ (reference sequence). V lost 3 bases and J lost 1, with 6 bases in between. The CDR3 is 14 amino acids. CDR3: CASSFGGTNEKLFF. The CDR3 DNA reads TGTGCCAGCAGCTTCGGGGGAACTAATGAAAAACTGTTTTTT.

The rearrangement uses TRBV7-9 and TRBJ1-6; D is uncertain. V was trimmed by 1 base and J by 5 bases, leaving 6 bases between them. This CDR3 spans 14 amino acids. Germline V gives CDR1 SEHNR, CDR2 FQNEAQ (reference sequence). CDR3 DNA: TGTGCCAGCAGCTTAGGTCGGGATAATTCACCCCTCCACTTT. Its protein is CASSLGRDNSPLHF.

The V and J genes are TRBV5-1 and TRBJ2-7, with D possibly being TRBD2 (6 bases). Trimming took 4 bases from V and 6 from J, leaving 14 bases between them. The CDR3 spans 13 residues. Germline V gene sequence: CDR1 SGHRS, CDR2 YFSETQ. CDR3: CASSTGTASEQYF. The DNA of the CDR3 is TGCGCCAGCAGCACCGGGACTGCAAGCGAGCAGTACTTC.

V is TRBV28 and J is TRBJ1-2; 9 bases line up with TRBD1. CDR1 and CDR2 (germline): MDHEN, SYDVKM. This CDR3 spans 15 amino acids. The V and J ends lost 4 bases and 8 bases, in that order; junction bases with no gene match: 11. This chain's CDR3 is CASSSTGQGSLGYTF. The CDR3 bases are TGTGCCAGCAGTTCCACGGGACAGGGCTCCCTGGGCTACACCTTC.

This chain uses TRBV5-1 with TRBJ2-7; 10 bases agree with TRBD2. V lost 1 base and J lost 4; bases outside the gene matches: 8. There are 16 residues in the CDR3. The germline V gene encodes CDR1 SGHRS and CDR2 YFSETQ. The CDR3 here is CASSLISSGSRYEQYF. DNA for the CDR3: TGCGCCAGCAGCTTGATCTCTAGCGGGAGTAGGTACGAGCAGTACTTC. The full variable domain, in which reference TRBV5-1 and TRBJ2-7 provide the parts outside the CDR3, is KAGVTQTPRYLIKTRGQQVTLSCSPISGHRSVSWYQQTPGQGLQFLFEYFSETQRNKGNFPGRFSGRQFSNSRSEMNVSTLELGDSALYLCASSLISSGSRYEQYFGPGTRLTVT.

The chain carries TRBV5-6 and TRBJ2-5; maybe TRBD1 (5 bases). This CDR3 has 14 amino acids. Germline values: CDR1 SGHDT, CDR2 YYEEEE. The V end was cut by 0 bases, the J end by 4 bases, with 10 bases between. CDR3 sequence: CASSLDRTGETQYF. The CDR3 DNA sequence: TGTGCCAGCAGCTTGGACAGAACAGGAGAGACCCAGTACTTC.

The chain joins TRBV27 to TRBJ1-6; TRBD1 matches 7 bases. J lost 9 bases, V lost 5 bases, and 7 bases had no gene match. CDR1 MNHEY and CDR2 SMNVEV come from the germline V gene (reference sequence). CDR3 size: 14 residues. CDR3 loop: CASSRQGLGSPLHF. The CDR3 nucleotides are TGTGCCAGCAGTAGACAGGGATTGGGTTCACCCCTCCACTTT.

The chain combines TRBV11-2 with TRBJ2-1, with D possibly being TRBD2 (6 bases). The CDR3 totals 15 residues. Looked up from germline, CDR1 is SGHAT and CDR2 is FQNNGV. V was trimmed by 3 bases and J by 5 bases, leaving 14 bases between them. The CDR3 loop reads CASSLGSGGDNEQFF. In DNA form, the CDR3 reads TGTGCCAGCAGCTTGGGTAGCGGAGGTGACAATGAGCAGTTCTTC.

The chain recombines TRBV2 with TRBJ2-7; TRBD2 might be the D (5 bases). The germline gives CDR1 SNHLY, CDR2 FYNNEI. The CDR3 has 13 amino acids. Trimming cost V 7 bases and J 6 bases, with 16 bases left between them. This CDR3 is CASTRTEVREQYF. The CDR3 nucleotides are TGTGCCAGCACCAGGACGGAGGTCCGCGAGCAGTACTTC.

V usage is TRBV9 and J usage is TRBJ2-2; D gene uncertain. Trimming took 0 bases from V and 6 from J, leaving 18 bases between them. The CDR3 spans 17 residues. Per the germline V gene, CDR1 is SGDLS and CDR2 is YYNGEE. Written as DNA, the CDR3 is TGTGCCAGCAGCGTAGATCGGTTTGAGTTGCTCGCCGGGGAGCTGTTTTTT. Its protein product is CASSVDRFELLAGELFF.

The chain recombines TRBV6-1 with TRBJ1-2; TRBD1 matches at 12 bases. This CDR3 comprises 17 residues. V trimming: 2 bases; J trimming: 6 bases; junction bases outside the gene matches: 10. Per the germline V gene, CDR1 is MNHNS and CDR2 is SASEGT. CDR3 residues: CASSETYRDRGRNGYTF. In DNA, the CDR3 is TGTGCCAGCAGTGAAACTTACCGGGACAGGGGGCGGAATGGCTACACCTTC.

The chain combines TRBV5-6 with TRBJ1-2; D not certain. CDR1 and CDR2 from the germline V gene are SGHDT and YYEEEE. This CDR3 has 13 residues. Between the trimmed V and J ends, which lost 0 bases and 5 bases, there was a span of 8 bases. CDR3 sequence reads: CASSLDSLYGYTF. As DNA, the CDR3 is TGTGCCAGCAGCTTGGACAGCTTATATGGCTACACCTTC.